This TCR beta chain was identified in a study of blood T cells in healthy people across ages. Study-wide background: Per every two T cells, about one barcoded beta molecule was captured by template switching.

CDR1 and CDR2 from the germline V gene are SEHNR and FQNEAQ (reference sequence). V shed 5 bases and J shed 4 bases, with 12 bases lying between them. CDR3 length equals 14 residues. This clonotype was seen only a few times. Its target is not known. Study results and caveats: A roughly linear fall in TCR beta diversity per million T cells was seen with increasing age.

A second about 7 to 11 cycle PCR used barcoded and J-beta primers. Every single cDNA molecule received a tag from a template-switch adaptor with 12 random nucleotides. TCRdb recomputed calls from the 5' RACE reads with MiXCR, one row per CDR3 protein. Of 650,000 to 1,000,000 distinct CDR3 sequences in the sample, roughly 34% were seen once. Sequenced material: blood. The V gene is TRBV7-9, the J gene TRBJ2-1; perhaps D is TRBD1 or TRBD2 (5 bases each). This TCR came from a man between 18 and 35 years old in good health. The CDR3 loop is CASSEGDLYNEQFF. CDR3 nucleotide sequence: TGTGCCAGCAGCGAAGGGGACCTGTACAATGAGCAGTTCTTC.